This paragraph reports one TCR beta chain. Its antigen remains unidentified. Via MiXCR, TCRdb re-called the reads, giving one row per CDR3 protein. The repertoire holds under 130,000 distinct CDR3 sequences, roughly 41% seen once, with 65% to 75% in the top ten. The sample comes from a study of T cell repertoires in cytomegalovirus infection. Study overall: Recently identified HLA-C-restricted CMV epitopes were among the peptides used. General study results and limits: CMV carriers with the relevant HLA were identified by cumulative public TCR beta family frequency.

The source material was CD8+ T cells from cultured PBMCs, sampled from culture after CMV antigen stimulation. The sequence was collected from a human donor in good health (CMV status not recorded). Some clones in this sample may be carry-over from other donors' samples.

The CDR3 loop is CSARMTGLPIYEQYF. In DNA form, the CDR3 reads TGCAGTGCCAGAATGACAGGGCTCCCGATCTACGAGCAGTACTTC. V usage is TRBV20-1 and J usage is TRBJ2-7, with 7 bases aligning to TRBD1. This CDR3 is built from 15 residues. CDR1 and CDR2 from the germline V gene are DFQATT and SNEGSKA (reference sequence). Germline trimming cut 6 bases from V and 3 bases from J; bases unmatched to any gene: 14.